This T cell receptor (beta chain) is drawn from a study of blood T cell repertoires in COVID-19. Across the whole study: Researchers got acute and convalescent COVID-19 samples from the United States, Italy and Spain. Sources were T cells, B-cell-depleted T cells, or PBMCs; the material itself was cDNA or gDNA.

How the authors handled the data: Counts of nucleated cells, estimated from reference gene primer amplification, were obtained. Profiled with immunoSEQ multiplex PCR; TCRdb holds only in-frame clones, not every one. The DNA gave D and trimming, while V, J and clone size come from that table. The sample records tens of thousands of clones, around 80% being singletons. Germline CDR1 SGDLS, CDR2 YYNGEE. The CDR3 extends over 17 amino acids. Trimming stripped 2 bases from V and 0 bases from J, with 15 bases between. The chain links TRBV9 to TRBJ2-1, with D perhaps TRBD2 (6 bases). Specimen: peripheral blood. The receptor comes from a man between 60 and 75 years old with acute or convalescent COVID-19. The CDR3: CASSVGGGVGSYNEQFF. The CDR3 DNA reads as TGTGCCAGCAGCGTCGGGGGTGGAGTCGGCTCCTACAATGAGCAGTTCTTC.